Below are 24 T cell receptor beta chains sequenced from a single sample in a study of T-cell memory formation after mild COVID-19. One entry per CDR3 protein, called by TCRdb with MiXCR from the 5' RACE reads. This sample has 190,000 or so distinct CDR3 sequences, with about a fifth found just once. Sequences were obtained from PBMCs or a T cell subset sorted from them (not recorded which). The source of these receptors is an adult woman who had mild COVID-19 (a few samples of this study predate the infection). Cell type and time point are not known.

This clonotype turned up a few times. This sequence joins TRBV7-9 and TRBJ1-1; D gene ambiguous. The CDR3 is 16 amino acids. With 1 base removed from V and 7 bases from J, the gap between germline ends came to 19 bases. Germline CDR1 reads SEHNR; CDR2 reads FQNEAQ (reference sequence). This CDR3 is CASSLVRSAAVGEAFF. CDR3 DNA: TGTGCCAGCAGCTTAGTCCGATCGGCGGCGGTCGGTGAAGCTTTCTTT.

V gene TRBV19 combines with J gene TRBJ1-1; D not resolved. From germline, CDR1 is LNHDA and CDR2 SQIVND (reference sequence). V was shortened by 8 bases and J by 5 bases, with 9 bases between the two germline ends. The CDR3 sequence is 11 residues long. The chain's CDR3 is CASAGWTEAFF. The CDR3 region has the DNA TGTGCCAGTGCCGGATGGACTGAAGCTTTCTTT.

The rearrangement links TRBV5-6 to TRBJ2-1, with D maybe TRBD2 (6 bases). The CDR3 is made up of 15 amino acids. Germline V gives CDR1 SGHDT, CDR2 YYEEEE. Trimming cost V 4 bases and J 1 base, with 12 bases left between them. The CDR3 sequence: CASSRGSFSYNEQFF. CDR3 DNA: TGTGCCAGCAGCCGGGGGAGTTTTTCCTACAATGAGCAGTTCTTC.

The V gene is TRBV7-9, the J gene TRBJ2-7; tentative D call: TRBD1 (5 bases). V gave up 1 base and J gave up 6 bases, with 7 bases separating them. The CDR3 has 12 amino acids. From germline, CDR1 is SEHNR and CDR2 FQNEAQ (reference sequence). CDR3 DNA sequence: TGTGCCAGCAGCTTAGAAGGGGTCGAGCAGTACTTC. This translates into CASSLEGVEQYF.

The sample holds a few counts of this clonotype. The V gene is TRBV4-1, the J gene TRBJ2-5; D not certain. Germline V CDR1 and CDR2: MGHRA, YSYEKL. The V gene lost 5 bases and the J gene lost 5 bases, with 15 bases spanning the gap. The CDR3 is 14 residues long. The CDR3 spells CASSDDPLGETQYF. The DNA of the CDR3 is TGCGCCAGCAGCGACGATCCCCTGGGGGAGACCCAGTACTTC.

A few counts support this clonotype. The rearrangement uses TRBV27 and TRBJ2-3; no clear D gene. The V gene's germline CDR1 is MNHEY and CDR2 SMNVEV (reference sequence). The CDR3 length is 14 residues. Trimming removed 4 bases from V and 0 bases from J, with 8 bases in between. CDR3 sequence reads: CASSSLGSTDTQYF. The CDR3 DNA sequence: TGTGCCAGCAGTTCCCTGGGGAGCACAGATACGCAGTATTTT.

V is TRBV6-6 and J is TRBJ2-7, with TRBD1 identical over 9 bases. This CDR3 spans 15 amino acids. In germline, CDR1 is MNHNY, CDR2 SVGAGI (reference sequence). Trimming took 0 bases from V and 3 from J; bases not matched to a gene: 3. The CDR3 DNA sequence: TGTGCCAGCAGTTACTCGGACAGGGGCCGCTACGAGCAGTACTTC. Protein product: CASSYSDRGRYEQYF.

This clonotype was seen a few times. The CDR3 spells CASSHGYGYTF. DNA of the CDR3: TGTGCCAGCAGCCATGGTTATGGCTACACCTTC. This chain joins TRBV4-2 and TRBJ1-2; D unclear. The CDR3 runs 11 residues. V lost 3 bases, J lost 5 bases, and 4 bases lay in between. CDR1 LGHNA and CDR2 YNFKEQ come from the germline V gene.

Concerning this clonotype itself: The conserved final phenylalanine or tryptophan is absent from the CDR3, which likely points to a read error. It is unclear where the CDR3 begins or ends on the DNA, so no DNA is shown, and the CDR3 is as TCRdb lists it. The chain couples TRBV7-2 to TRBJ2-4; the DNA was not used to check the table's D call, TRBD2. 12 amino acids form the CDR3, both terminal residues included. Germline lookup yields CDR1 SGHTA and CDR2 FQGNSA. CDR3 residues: CASSFGGGPISI.

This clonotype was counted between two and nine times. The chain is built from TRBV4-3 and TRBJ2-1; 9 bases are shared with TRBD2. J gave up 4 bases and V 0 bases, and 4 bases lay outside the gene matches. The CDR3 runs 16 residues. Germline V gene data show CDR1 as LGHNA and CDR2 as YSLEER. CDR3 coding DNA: TGCGCCAGCAGCCAAGATCTAGCGGGACTTTACAATGAGCAGTTCTTC. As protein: CASSQDLAGLYNEQFF.

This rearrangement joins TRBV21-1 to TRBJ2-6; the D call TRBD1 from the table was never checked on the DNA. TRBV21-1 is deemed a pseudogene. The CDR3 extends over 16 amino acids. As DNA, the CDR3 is TGTGCCGGGGGGCGGGACAGGTCGACTGGGGCCAACGTCCTGACTTTC. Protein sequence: CAGGRDRSTGANVLTF.

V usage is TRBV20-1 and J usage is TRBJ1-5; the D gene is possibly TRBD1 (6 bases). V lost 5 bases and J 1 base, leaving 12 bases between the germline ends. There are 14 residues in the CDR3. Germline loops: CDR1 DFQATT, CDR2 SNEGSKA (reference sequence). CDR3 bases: TGCAGTGCTTTGGACAGCGAGAGCAATCAGCCCCAGCATTTT. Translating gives CSALDSESNQPQHF.

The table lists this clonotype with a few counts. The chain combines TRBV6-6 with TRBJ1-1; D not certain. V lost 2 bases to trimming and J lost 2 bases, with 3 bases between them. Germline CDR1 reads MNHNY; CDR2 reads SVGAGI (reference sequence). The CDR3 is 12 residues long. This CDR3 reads CASSYPNTEAFF. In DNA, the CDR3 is TGTGCCAGCAGTTACCCCAACACTGAAGCTTTCTTT.

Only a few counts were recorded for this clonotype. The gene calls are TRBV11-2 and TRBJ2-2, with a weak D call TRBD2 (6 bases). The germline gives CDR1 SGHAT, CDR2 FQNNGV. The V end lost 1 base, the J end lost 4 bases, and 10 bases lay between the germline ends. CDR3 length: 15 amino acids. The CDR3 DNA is TGTGCCAGCAGCTTAGGCCTGGGAGGCACCGGGGAGCTGTTTTTT. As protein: CASSLGLGGTGELFF.

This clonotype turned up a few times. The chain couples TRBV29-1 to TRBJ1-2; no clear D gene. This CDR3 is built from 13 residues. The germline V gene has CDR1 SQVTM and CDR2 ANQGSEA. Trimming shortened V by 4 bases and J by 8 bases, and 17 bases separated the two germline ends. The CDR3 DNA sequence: TGCAGCGTTGCGGCGGGTGAGGCCCGGGGCTACACCTTC. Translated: CSVAAGEARGYTF.

CDR3 sequence: CASSSPGGEETQYF. For the CDR3, the DNA is TGTGCCAGCAGCTCCCCAGGGGGCGAAGAGACCCAGTACTTC. V gene TRBV11-3 combines with J gene TRBJ2-5, with 8 bases matching TRBD1. Germline-derived CDR1 and CDR2 are SGHNT and YENEEA. J gave up 3 bases and V 4 bases, and 4 bases lay outside the gene matches. The CDR3 has 14 amino acids.

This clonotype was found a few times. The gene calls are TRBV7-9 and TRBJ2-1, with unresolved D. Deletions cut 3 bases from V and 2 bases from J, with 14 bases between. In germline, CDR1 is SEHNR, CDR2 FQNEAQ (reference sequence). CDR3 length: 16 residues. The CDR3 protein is CASSFLGENPYNEQFF. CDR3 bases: TGTGCCAGCAGCTTCTTGGGCGAGAATCCCTACAATGAGCAGTTCTTC. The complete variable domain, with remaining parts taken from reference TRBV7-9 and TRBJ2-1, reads DTGVSQNPRHKITKRGQNVTFRCDPISEHNRLYWYRQTLGQGPEFLTYFQNEAQLEKSRLLSDRFSAERPKGSFSTLEIQRTEQGDSAMYLCASSFLGENPYNEQFFGPGTRLTVL.

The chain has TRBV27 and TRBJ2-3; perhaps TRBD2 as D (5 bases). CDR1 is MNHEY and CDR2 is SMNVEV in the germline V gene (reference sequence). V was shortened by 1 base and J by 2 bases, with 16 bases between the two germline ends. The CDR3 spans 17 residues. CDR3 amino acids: CASSLYLGVGATDTQYF. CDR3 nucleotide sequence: TGTGCCAGCAGTTTATATCTCGGGGTGGGAGCCACAGATACGCAGTATTTT.

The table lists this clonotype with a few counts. The CDR3 here is CASSYIAADNEQFF. The CDR3 coding sequence is TGTGCCAGCAGTTACATTGCGGCAGACAATGAGCAGTTCTTC. The genes are TRBV6-6 and TRBJ2-1; no clear D gene. CDR1 is MNHNY, CDR2 SVGAGI, per germline (reference sequence). V was cut by 2 bases and J by 5 bases, with 10 bases left in between. The CDR3 has 14 residues.

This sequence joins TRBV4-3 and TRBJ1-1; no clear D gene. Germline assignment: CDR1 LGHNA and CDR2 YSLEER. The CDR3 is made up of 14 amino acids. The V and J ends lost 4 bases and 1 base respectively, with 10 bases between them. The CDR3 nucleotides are TGCGCCAGCAGCCCTGTGGACGGGAACACTGAAGCTTTCTTT. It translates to CASSPVDGNTEAFF.

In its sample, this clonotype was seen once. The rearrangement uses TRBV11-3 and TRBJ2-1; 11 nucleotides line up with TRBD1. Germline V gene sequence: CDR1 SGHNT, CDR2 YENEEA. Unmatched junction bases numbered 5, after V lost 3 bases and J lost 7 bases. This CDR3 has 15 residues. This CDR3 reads CASSFRTGGLNEQFF. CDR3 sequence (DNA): TGTGCCAGCAGCTTTAGGACAGGGGGCTTGAATGAGCAGTTCTTC.

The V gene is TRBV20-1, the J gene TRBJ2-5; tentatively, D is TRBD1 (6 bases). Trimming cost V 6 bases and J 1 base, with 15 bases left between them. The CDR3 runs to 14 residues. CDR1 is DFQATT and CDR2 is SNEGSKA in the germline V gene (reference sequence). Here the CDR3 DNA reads TGCAGTGCGCCCACAGGGATCGGCCAAGAGACCCAGTACTTC. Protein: CSAPTGIGQETQYF.

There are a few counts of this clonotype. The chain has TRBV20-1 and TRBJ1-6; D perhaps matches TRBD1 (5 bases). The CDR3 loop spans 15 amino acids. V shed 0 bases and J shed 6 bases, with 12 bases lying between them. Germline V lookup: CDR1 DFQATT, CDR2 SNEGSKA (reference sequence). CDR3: CSARDYQGPNSPLHF. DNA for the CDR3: TGCAGTGCTAGAGATTATCAGGGACCTAATTCACCCCTCCACTTT.

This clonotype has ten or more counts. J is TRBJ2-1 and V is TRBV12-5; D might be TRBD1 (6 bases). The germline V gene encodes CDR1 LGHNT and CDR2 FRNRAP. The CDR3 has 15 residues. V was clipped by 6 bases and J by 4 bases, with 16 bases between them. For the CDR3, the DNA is TGTGCTAGTGGCCCGGGACAAGGGATGTACAATGAGCAGTTCTTC. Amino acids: CASGPGQGMYNEQFF.